The clone carrying this TCR beta chain was counted ten times or more. Antigen specificity is unknown. The data belong to a study of CD8+CD57+ T cells in acquired aplastic anemia. Study-wide findings and caveats: The study identified roughly 29 CD8+ CDR3 sequences shared by patients and controls. CD8+ Simpson's diversity showed no significant patient-control difference.

Patients included in sequencing had previously demonstrated CD8+CD57+ cell expansion by flow cytometry. A severe acquired aplastic anemia diagnosis applied to all patients. TCR beta VDJ and CDR3 were profiled, and genomic DNA was the template. TCRdb passed the reads through MiXCR, listing each CDR3 protein once. The profile shows around 150,000 distinct CDR3 sequences, 48% of them singletons. The length of the CDR3 is 16 residues. CDR1 is ENHRY, CDR2 SYGVKD, per germline. The junction had 10 bases not matched to a gene; V was cut back by 7 bases and J by 5 bases. The sequenced material came from sorted CD4+, CD8+, or CD8+CD57+ T cells (not recorded which) from PBMCs. The clonotype comes from a human donor with aplastic anemia. This chain uses TRBV10-3 with TRBJ2-7; 14 bases align to TRBD2. As DNA, the CDR3 is TGTGCCATCAAGGAGCCGGGACTAGCGGGAGCAGACGAGCAGTACTTC. This sequence encodes CAIKEPGLAGADEQYF.